These 32 T cell receptor beta chains came from one sample sequenced in a study of tumor-infiltrating lymphocytes in primary liver carcinoma. It was from around 18-30 mg of unsorted bulk tissue that RNA and DNA were co-extracted. TCR beta cDNA was prepared out of around 460 ng total RNA by means of a constant-region primer. Nested multiplex PCR, run for three rounds with slightly modified ARM-PCR, yielded TCR beta libraries. For around 11 cycles apiece, the opening two PCR rounds ran with TRBV1-TRBV30 forward primers and a C-beta reverse primer. Each CDR3 protein is one row after TCRdb ran MiXCR on the multiplex PCR reads. The table has some 180,000 distinct CDR3 sequences, around four fifths seen once; the top ten hold 15% to 20%. Sequenced material: tumor tissue from primary liver carcinoma. The origin of the receptors is a man in his forties with primary liver carcinoma and hepatitis B virus infection.

This clonotype occurred once. The junction departs from the called germline gene at one end, perhaps through a read error. The rearrangement joins TRBV29-1 to TRBJ2-1; D is ambiguous. Germline CDR1 is SQVTM and CDR2 is ANQGSEA. This CDR3 spans 12 amino acids. The CDR3: CSALMWNIEQFF. In nucleotides, the CDR3 is TGTAGTGCGTTGATGTGGAACATTGAGCAGTTCTTC.

This chain's CDR3 is CSDAPTGLREQYF. The CDR3 nucleotides are TGCAGTGATGCCCCGACAGGGCTCCGCGAGCAGTACTTC. The V and J genes are TRBV29-1 and TRBJ2-7, with 7 positions matching TRBD1. Per germline, CDR1 SQVTM and CDR2 ANQGSEA. The CDR3 runs 13 residues.

The rearrangement uses TRBV6-2 or TRBV6-3 and TRBJ2-3; 7 bases line up with TRBD2. Unmatched junction bases numbered 13, after V lost 4 bases and J lost 15 bases. Germline lookup yields CDR1 MNHEY and CDR2 SVGEGT. The CDR3 totals 13 residues. The CDR3 sequence is CASSLALANRQYF. The CDR3 nucleotides read TGTGCCAGCAGTTTGGCACTAGCGAATAGGCAATATTTT.

For this clonotype: At one end, the junction sequence differs from germline, possibly due to a read error. V is TRBV5-1 and J is TRBJ2-7, with 8 bases lining up with TRBD1. The CDR3 contains 15 residues. Germline V gene sequence: CDR1 SGHRS, CDR2 YFSETQ. In nucleotides, the CDR3 is TGTGCCAGCAGCATTACAGGGGGGTTTCAGGCCGAGCAGTACTTC. Its protein is CASSITGGFQAEQYF.

Points on this clonotype: A much larger clone differs by one base, so this may be a read error. The gene calls are TRBV30 and TRBJ2-1; tentative D call: TRBD1 (5 bases). Trimming shortened V by 0 bases and J by 1 base, and 10 bases separated the two germline ends. The CDR3 has 15 amino acids. Germline-derived CDR1 and CDR2 are GTSNPN and SVGIG (reference sequence). CDR3 bases: TGTGCCTGGAGTGTAAGGGGCAAGTCCTACAATGAGCAGTTCTTC. Its protein product is CAWSVRGKSYNEQFF.

Of note for this clonotype: Here the CDR3 omits its conserved ending phenylalanine or tryptophan, so a read error is the likely source. This chain uses TRBV6-1 with TRBJ2-1; D not certain. There are 15 residues in the CDR3. CDR1 and CDR2 (germline): MNHNS, SASEGT. CDR3 bases: TGTGCGAGCAGCCTGTGGACGGCCGTCTCCTACGAGCAGTTCCTC. This translates into CASSLWTAVSYEQFL.

The chain joins TRBV12-3 or TRBV12-4 to TRBJ2-3; D is ambiguous. The CDR3 covers 11 residues. CDR3: CVIRSTDTQYF. The CDR3 DNA reads as TGTGTCATTCGGAGTACAGATACGCAGTATTTT.

On this clonotype: An end of the junction differs from the germline gene, which may be a read error. The V call is TRBV12-3 or TRBV12-4, the J call TRBJ2-5; D possibly matches TRBD1 or TRBD2 (7 bases each). This CDR3 is built from 13 residues. CDR3 in DNA: TGTGCTAGCAACCGAAGCGGGACAGAGACCCAATACTTC. This sequence encodes CASNRSGTETQYF.

The chain employs TRBV29-1 and TRBJ1-5, with D perhaps TRBD1 (5 bases). Per germline, CDR1 SQVTM and CDR2 ANQGSEA. The V end was cut by 4 bases, the J end by 15 bases, with 19 bases between. The CDR3 extends over 12 amino acids. CDR3 DNA sequence: TGCAGCGTTGCTCAGGGAGGGCAGCCCGTGCATTTT. Its protein is CSVAQGGQPVHF.

To note about this clonotype: One end of the junction does not line up with germline, which may come from a read error. This chain links TRBV4-1 with TRBJ2-5, with TRBD2 matching 7 bases. CDR1 MGHRA and CDR2 YSYEKL come from the germline V gene. The CDR3 contains 13 residues. The CDR3 bases are TGCGCCAGCAGCTGGCTGGGAGGGGAGACCCAGTATTTC. As protein: CASSWLGGETQYF.

Notes on this clonotype: An end of the junction differs from the germline gene, which may be a read error. The genes are TRBV5-1 and TRBJ2-1; D call uncertain. CDR3 length: 14 amino acids. Germline CDR1 SGHRS, CDR2 YFSETQ. The CDR3, as DNA: TGTGCCAGCAGCTTGGAATTCCAACCCAATGAGCAGTTCTTC. Translated, it gives CASSLEFQPNEQFF. Complete variable domain (other parts from reference TRBV5-1 and TRBJ2-1): KAGVTQTPRYLIKTRGQQVTLSCSPISGHRSVSWYQQTPGQGLQFLFEYFSETQRNKGNFPGRFSGRQFSNSRSEMNVSTLELGDSALYLCASSLEFQPNEQFFGPGTRLTVL.

Of note for this clonotype: This may arise from a read error, as a much more abundant clone is one base away. The V gene is TRBV29-1, the J gene TRBJ1-1; D remains ambiguous. The CDR3 spans 13 residues. With 4 bases removed from V and 6 bases from J, the gap between germline ends came to 15 bases. Germline lookup yields CDR1 SQVTM and CDR2 ANQGSEA. The CDR3 here is CSVGSGSMPEAFF. The DNA of the CDR3 is TGCAGCGTTGGATCGGGCAGCATGCCTGAAGCTTTCTTT.

Note on this clonotype: A read error may produce the germline difference seen at one junction end. The rearrangement joins TRBV24-1 to TRBJ2-5; 9 bases are shared with TRBD1. The CDR3 covers 15 residues. CDR1 is KGHDR and CDR2 is SFDVKD in the germline V gene. CDR3 in DNA: TGTGACACCAGTGAGCTACAGGGGGCAAAAGAGACCCAGTACTTC. Its protein product is CDTSELQGAKETQYF.

About this clonotype itself: Germline is not matched at one junction end, which may reflect a read error. The V gene is TRBV12-3 or TRBV12-4, the J gene TRBJ2-2, with TRBD2 matching 12 bases. This CDR3 is 18 amino acids long. CDR3 sequence (DNA): TGTGCCAGCAATTTAGGGGCTAGCGGGAGGGCCTGGACCGGTGAGCTGTTTTTT. It is translated as CASNLGASGRAWTGELFF.

The chain links TRBV12-3 or TRBV12-4 to TRBJ2-3; 7 nucleotides line up with TRBD2. After removal of 7 bases from V and 0 bases from J, the junction contained 10 bases not matched to a gene. The CDR3 consists of 16 residues. CDR3 residues: CASIRRTSGSTDTQYF. The CDR3 bases are TGTGCCAGCATCCGTCGGACTAGTGGGAGCACAGATACGCAGTATTTT.

CDR3 amino acids: CASSNPGTGGRDYTF. The DNA for the CDR3 is TGTGCCAGTAGCAACCCCGGGACAGGGGGCAGGGACTACACCTTC. The rearrangement joins TRBV19 to TRBJ1-2; 12 nucleotides match TRBD1. The CDR3 consists of 15 residues. J was trimmed by 10 bases and V by 6 bases; bases with no gene match: 12. Germline V CDR1 and CDR2: LNHDA, SQIVND (reference sequence).

For this clonotype: One end of the junction varies from germline; a read error may be responsible. The chain couples TRBV11-1 to TRBJ1-6, with a weak D call TRBD1 (5 bases). Germline CDR1 and CDR2: SGHAT and FQDESV (reference sequence). CDR3 length equals 13 residues. The CDR3 DNA reads TGTCCCAGCAGCTGGACACTGGTTTCACCCTTCCACTTT. This sequence encodes CPSSWTLVSPFHF.

For this clonotype: This may arise from a read error, as a much more abundant clone is one base away. J is TRBJ1-5 and V is TRBV28, with D uncertain. The CDR3 contains 15 residues. Germline V gene lookup returns CDR1 MDHEN and CDR2 SYDVKM. CDR3 protein: CACSPVSDGNQPQHF. The CDR3 DNA is TGTGCCTGCAGTCCCGTCTCGGATGGCAATCAGCCCCAGCATTTT.

Notes on this clonotype: A read error may account for a junction end that differs from germline. The rearrangement uses TRBV6-4 and TRBJ2-7; the match to TRBD1 covers 9 bases. This CDR3 spans 16 amino acids. Per the germline V gene, CDR1 is MRHNA and CDR2 is SNTAGT. DNA for the CDR3: TGTGCCAGCAGTAACTCGACGGGACAGGGAGCAGGGGAGCAGTACTTC. Residues: CASSNSTGQGAGEQYF.

Note on this clonotype: Here the CDR3 omits its conserved ending phenylalanine or tryptophan, so a read error is the likely source. The chain employs TRBV6-5 and TRBJ1-4, with D possibly matching TRBD1 (5 bases). This CDR3 is built from 15 residues. Germline CDR1 reads MNHEY; CDR2 reads SVGAGI. V lost 5 bases and J 10 bases, leaving 20 bases between the germline ends. In DNA, the CDR3 is TGTGCCAGCAGTCCACTCTTGGGGGATTCTAGAAAACTGTTTATT. Residues: CASSPLLGDSRKLFI.

V is TRBV28 and J is TRBJ2-7; D tentatively fits TRBD1 or TRBD2 (5 bases each). The V end was cut by 4 bases, the J end by 3 bases, with 13 bases between. The CDR3 extends over 14 amino acids. Germline V CDR1 and CDR2: MDHEN, SYDVKM. The CDR3 protein is CASSSGRGFYEQYF. For the CDR3, the DNA is TGTGCCAGCAGTTCGGGACGGGGATTCTACGAGCAGTACTTC.

Details on this clonotype: The junction differs from germline at one of its ends, possibly a read error. The chain recombines TRBV6-1 with TRBJ2-1; tentatively, D is TRBD1 (11 bases). The CDR3 runs 13 residues. The V gene's germline CDR1 is MNHNS and CDR2 SASEGT. The CDR3 coding sequence is TGTGTCAGCGGGAGGGACAGGGGGGATGAACAGTTCTTC. Translating it yields CVSGRDRGDEQFF.

Remarks on this clonotype: The junction departs from germline at one end; a sequencing error may be responsible. V and J are TRBV6-1 and TRBJ2-1, with TRBD2 matching over 9 bases. The CDR3 runs 17 residues. Germline-derived CDR1 and CDR2 are MNHNS and SASEGT. The CDR3 region is CASSEAPSGRSINEQLF. Here the CDR3 DNA reads TGTGCCAGCAGTGAAGCACCAAGCGGGAGGTCAATCAATGAGCAGCTCTTC.

This clonotype was recorded a few times. One base away lies a much larger clone, so this may be a sequencing read error. V is TRBV10-3 and J is TRBJ2-5; perhaps TRBD2 as D (5 bases). Germline CDR1 ENHRY, CDR2 SYGVKD. The CDR3 contains 14 residues. The CDR3 reads CVISEGYRQETQYF. CDR3 DNA: TGTGTCATCAGTGAGGGCTACCGCCAAGAGACCCAGTACTTC.

As regards this clonotype: A much larger clone lies one base from this, so it may be a read error. The chain couples TRBV5-1 to TRBJ2-5; D remains unclear. The V end lost 1 base, the J end lost 1 base, and 14 bases lay between the germline ends. CDR1 SGHRS and CDR2 YFSETQ come from the germline V gene. The CDR3 loop spans 16 amino acids. CDR3 nucleotides: TGCGCCAGCAGCTTGTCAAGCTGGAGTGGCCAAGAGACCCAGTACTTC. This translates into CASSLSSWSGQETQYF.

A note on this clonotype: Sequence at one end of the junction differs from germline and may be a read error. The chain has TRBV7-9 and TRBJ2-1, with a weak D call TRBD1 (5 bases). From germline, CDR1 is SEHNR and CDR2 FQNEAQ (reference sequence). The CDR3 extends over 14 amino acids. The CDR3 spells CASSLGNTGDEHFF. The CDR3 DNA reads TGTGCCAGCAGCTTAGGGAATACAGGTGATGAGCATTTCTTC. Combining the CDR3 with reference TRBV7-9 and TRBJ2-1 gives the whole variable domain DTGVSQNPRHKITKRGQNVTFRCDPISEHNRLYWYRQTLGQGPEFLTYFQNEAQLEKSRLLSDRFSAERPKGSFSTLEIQRTEQGDSAMYLCASSLGNTGDEHFFGPGTRLTVL.

V gene TRBV5-6 combines with J gene TRBJ2-3; tentatively, D is TRBD1 (5 bases). Germline CDR1 and CDR2: SGHDT and YYEEEE. V was cut by 9 bases and J by 0 bases, with 20 bases left in between. The CDR3 covers 16 residues. CDR3: CANRLRGGSSTDTQYF. The CDR3 DNA reads TGTGCCAACAGGCTTAGGGGCGGAAGTAGCACAGATACGCAGTATTTT.

This clonotype was recorded a few times. The V and J genes are TRBV25-1 and TRBJ2-3; D uncertain. CDR1 and CDR2 (germline): MGHDK, SYGVNS. CDR3 length: 15 residues. Between the trimmed V and J ends, which lost 2 bases and 2 bases, there was a span of 11 bases. The CDR3 bases are TGTGCCAGCAGTGAAAGTGACTCCAACACAGATACGCAGTATTTT. Translated, it gives CASSESDSNTDTQYF.

In the case of this clonotype: The junction departs from the called germline gene at one end, perhaps through a read error. CDR3 loop: CSADVADYNELFF. The CDR3 region has the DNA TGCAGTGCCGACGTGGCAGATTACAATGAGCTGTTCTTC. The V call is TRBV20-1, the J call TRBJ2-1; D not certain. This CDR3 comprises 13 residues. Germline V gene lookup returns CDR1 DFQATT and CDR2 SNEGSKA (reference sequence).

This clonotype came up once. Relative to the germline gene, one junction end is altered; a read error may explain this. The V gene is TRBV11-1, the J gene TRBJ2-7; a possible D gene is TRBD2 (6 bases). Germline-derived CDR1 and CDR2 are SGHAT and FQDESV (reference sequence). CDR3 length: 15 residues. The CDR3 here is CANSSSRDSSHQQYF. The CDR3, as DNA: TGTGCCAACAGCTCATCCCGGGACTCCTCCCACCAGCAGTACTTC.

The rearrangement links TRBV29-1 to TRBJ2-5; TRBD2 matches at 12 bases. CDR1 is SQVTM, CDR2 ANQGSEA, per germline. The CDR3 is 16 amino acids. Here the CDR3 DNA reads TGCAACGCCTACACGACACCGGGACTAGCGGGAGAGACCCAGTACTTC. This translates into CNAYTTPGLAGETQYF.

The V and J genes are TRBV6-5 and TRBJ2-7, with TRBD2 matching 8 bases. Per germline, CDR1 MNHEY and CDR2 SVGAGI. The CDR3 contains 18 residues. V dropped 6 bases and J dropped 0; count of bases not matched to a gene: 16. CDR3 in DNA: TGTGCCAGCAGCTACCGCTACCATAGCGGGATCAGCTCCTACGAGCAGTACTTC. It specifies CASSYRYHSGISSYEQYF.